Each of the 14 T cell receptor beta chains below was sequenced from the same sample in a study of blood T cell repertoires in COVID-19. Measured with immunoSEQ multiplex PCR; TCRdb has only the in-frame clones, and not every one. The sample has approximately 150,000 clones, about 80% seen once; the top ten hold approximately 5%. Sample: peripheral blood. The receptors shown here come from a human donor in a cohort sampled during active COVID-19.

This chain joins TRBV6-5 and TRBJ2-7, with D perhaps matching TRBD2 (6 bases). V was shortened by 6 bases and J by 9 bases, with 21 bases between the two germline ends. Germline V gene lookup returns CDR1 MNHEY and CDR2 SVGAGI. The CDR3 covers 14 residues. This CDR3 reads CASSPTRRGSGQYV. CDR3 nucleotides: TGTGCCAGCAGCCCGACTAGAAGGGGATCGGGGCAGTACGTC.

The rearrangement links TRBV20-1 to TRBJ2-1, with TRBD2 as a possible D gene (6 bases). With 3 bases removed from V and 7 bases from J, the gap between germline ends came to 19 bases. The CDR3 extends over 15 amino acids. Germline V gene sequence: CDR1 DFQATT, CDR2 SNEGSKA (reference sequence). The CDR3 nucleotides are TGCAGTGCTAGTTCGGCGGGAATCGTGCGGAATGAGCAGTTCTTC. It specifies CSASSAGIVRNEQFF.

Notes on this clone: This sample includes further DNA sequences coding for the same CDR3. The chain joins TRBV7-8 to TRBJ2-7; 7 bases align to TRBD1. V lost 4 bases and J lost 2; bases outside the gene matches: 8. The CDR3 covers 15 residues. Germline V lookup: CDR1 SGHVS, CDR2 FQNEAQ. In nucleotides, the CDR3 is TGTGCCAGCAGCTCCCAGACAGGGTACACCTACGAGCAGTACTTC. Amino acid sequence: CASSSQTGYTYEQYF.

This clone appeared a single time. The chain recombines TRBV5-4 with TRBJ2-3; no firm D call. The V gene lost 4 bases and the J gene lost 1 base, with 10 bases spanning the gap. The CDR3 runs 14 residues. Germline assignment: CDR1 SGHNT and CDR2 YYREEE (reference sequence). The CDR3 bases are TGTGCCAGCAGCGCCCCCACAGGCACAGATACGCAGTATTTT. Its translation: CASSAPTGTDTQYF.

This chain links TRBV4-2 with TRBJ2-3; 13 positions match TRBD2. Germline CDR1 is LGHNA and CDR2 is YNFKEQ. CDR3 size: 18 residues. The ends lost 0 bases at V and 2 bases at J; junction bases unmatched: 5. The CDR3 spells CASSQETSGGPYTDTQYF. In DNA form, the CDR3 reads TGTGCCAGCAGCCAAGAGACTAGCGGGGGGCCTTACACAGATACGCAGTATTTT.

J is TRBJ2-2 and V is TRBV5-5; 7 bases align to TRBD1. The germline V gene encodes CDR1 SGHKS and CDR2 YYEKEE (reference sequence). The CDR3 length is 19 residues. The junction had 17 bases not matched to a gene; V was cut back by 4 bases and J by 2 bases. CDR3 sequence (DNA): TGTGCCAGCAGCCTCACCCCGCCGTCAGGGGACAGTAACACCGGGGAGCTGTTTTTT. Protein sequence: CASSLTPPSGDSNTGELFF.

This chain uses TRBV19 with TRBJ1-2; 7 positions agree with TRBD1. Germline lookup yields CDR1 LNHDA and CDR2 SQIVND (reference sequence). Trimming at V came to 7 bases and at J to 4 bases, leaving 9 bases not matched to a gene. The CDR3 is 14 amino acids. In nucleotides, the CDR3 is TGTGCCAGTAAAAGGGACAGCGGACTCTATGGCTACACCTTC. This codes for CASKRDSGLYGYTF.

The table lists this clone with a few counts. The chain has TRBV18 and TRBJ1-2, with 8 bases matching TRBD1. Germline lookup yields CDR1 KGHSH and CDR2 LQKENI. V was pared by 4 bases and J by 4 bases, with 2 bases of the junction left unmatched. The CDR3 contains 13 residues. The CDR3 reads CASSLQGAYGYTF. CDR3 in DNA: TGTGCCAGCTCACTTCAGGGGGCCTATGGCTACACCTTC. Combining the CDR3 with reference TRBV18 and TRBJ1-2 gives the whole variable domain NAGVMQNPRHLVRRRGQEARLRCSPMKGHSHVYWYRQLPEEGLKFMVYLQKENIIDESGMPKERFSAEFPKEGPSILRIQQVVRGDSAAYFCASSLQGAYGYTFGSGTRLTVV.

The chain has TRBV3-1 (or the pseudogene TRBV3-2) and TRBJ1-1; D is unresolved. Germline lookup yields CDR1 LGHDT and CDR2 YNNKEL (reference sequence). The V end was cut by 8 bases, the J end by 6 bases, with 19 bases between. The CDR3 totals 14 residues. For the CDR3, the DNA is TGTGCCAGCGGCTACAACAGAGGGAGCTCTGAAGCTTTCTTT. It translates to CASGYNRGSSEAFF.

The rearrangement links TRBV4-1 to TRBJ1-4; tentatively, D is TRBD1 (5 bases). Germline assignment: CDR1 MGHRA and CDR2 YSYEKL. Trimming left V 4 bases short and J 14 bases short, with 14 bases between. This CDR3 comprises 12 residues. CDR3 residues: CASSPTQDFLFF. The CDR3 DNA reads as TGCGCCAGCAGCCCGACACAGGATTTTCTGTTTTTT.

CDR3 loop: CASSRGNTGELFF. The CDR3 DNA is TGTGCCAGCAGCAGGGGGAACACCGGGGAGCTGTTTTTT. The chain links TRBV7-3 to TRBJ2-2; D might be TRBD1 (5 bases). The CDR3 has 13 residues. V was pared by 5 bases and J by 1 base, with 5 bases between. From germline, CDR1 is SGHTA and CDR2 FQGTGA.

This clone occurred many times. The CDR3 nucleotides read TGTGCCAGCAGCTTAACTAGCTACAATGAGCAGTTCTTC. It specifies CASSLTSYNEQFF. The rearrangement links TRBV7-3 to TRBJ2-1; no firm D call. Germline CDR1 is SGHTA and CDR2 is FQGTGA. Trimming left V 0 bases short and J 3 bases short, with 3 bases between. The CDR3 length is 13 residues.

V gene TRBV7-9 combines with J gene TRBJ1-4; D unclear. Germline CDR1 SEHNR, CDR2 FQNEAQ (reference sequence). The CDR3 extends over 18 amino acids. Trimming took off 5 bases at V and 7 bases at J, with 26 bases between the two ends. This chain's CDR3 is CASSPGKLGSGRGEKLFF. As DNA, the CDR3 is TGTGCCAGCAGCCCGGGCAAATTGGGATCCGGGCGGGGTGAAAAACTGTTTTTT. The complete variable domain, with remaining parts taken from reference TRBV7-9 and TRBJ1-4, reads DTGVSQNPRHKITKRGQNVTFRCDPISEHNRLYWYRQTLGQGPEFLTYFQNEAQLEKSRLLSDRFSAERPKGSFSTLEIQRTEQGDSAMYLCASSPGKLGSGRGEKLFFGSGTQLSVL.

The J gene is TRBJ2-6, the V gene TRBV6-5; D not certain. Germline CDR1 is MNHEY and CDR2 is SVGAGI. CDR3 size: 13 residues. V lost 7 bases and J lost 4, with 8 bases in between. CDR3 nucleotides: TGTGCCAGCAATCCCAGAGGGGCCAACGTCCTGACTTTC. Protein product: CASNPRGANVLTF.